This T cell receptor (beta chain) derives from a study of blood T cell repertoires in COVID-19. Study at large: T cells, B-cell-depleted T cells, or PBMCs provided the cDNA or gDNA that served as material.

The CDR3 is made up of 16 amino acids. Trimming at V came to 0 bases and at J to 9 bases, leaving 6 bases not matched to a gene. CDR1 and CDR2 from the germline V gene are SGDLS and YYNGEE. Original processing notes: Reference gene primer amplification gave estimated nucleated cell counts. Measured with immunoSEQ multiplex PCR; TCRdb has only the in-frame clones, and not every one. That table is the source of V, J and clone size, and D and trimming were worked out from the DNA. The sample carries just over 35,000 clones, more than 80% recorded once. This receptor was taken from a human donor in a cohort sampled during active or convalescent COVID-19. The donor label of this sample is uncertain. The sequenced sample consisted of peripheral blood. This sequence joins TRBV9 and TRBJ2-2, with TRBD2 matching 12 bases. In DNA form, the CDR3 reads TGTGCCAGCAGCGTAGGTCTAGCGGGAGGGCCCAGGGAGCTGTTTTTT. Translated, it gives CASSVGLAGGPRELFF.